The rows below give T cell receptor beta chains drawn from one sample of a study of human T cells and chemical hapten exposure. Using its own MiXCR run on the RACE reads, TCRdb lists one record per CDR3 protein. This table has just over 95,000 distinct CDR3 sequences, around a quarter appearing once. The sequencing used whole blood, collected in connection with sensitization to the hapten diphenylcyclopropenone (DPC). These TCRs come from a man between 40 and 49 years old with alopecia areata. Some clones in this sample may be carry-over from other donors' samples. CDR3s include the opening cysteine and the closing phenylalanine or tryptophan. Fields, in order: D gene, J gene, V gene, CDR3 protein. D genes are given only for firm matches.

d_gene: NA
j_gene: TRBJ1-3
v_gene: TRBV20-1
CDR3aa: CSATTSNTIYF

d_gene: NA
j_gene: TRBJ1-6
v_gene: TRBV7-9
CDR3aa: CASSLSQGNSPLHF

d_gene: NA
j_gene: TRBJ1-1
v_gene: TRBV11-1
CDR3aa: CASSLEGRRNTEAFF

d_gene: TRBD1
j_gene: TRBJ2-7
v_gene: TRBV15
CDR3aa: CATSRDRPDRGIYEQYF

d_gene: NA
j_gene: TRBJ1-1
v_gene: TRBV28
CDR3aa: CASSLSVVQGPGVPNTEAFF

d_gene: TRBD2
j_gene: TRBJ2-5
v_gene: TRBV6-2/TRBV6-3
CDR3aa: CASSYSQLATQETQYF

d_gene: TRBD2
j_gene: TRBJ2-5
v_gene: TRBV2
CDR3aa: CASMGLAGGYRLETQYF

d_gene: NA
j_gene: TRBJ1-4
v_gene: TRBV4-1
CDR3aa: CASSQYHGATNEKLFF

d_gene: TRBD2
j_gene: TRBJ2-3
v_gene: TRBV6-6
CDR3aa: CASRGLAGATDTQYF

d_gene: NA
j_gene: TRBJ1-4
v_gene: TRBV12-3/TRBV12-4
CDR3aa: CASSFRTGISNEELFF

d_gene: NA
j_gene: TRBJ2-7
v_gene: TRBV28
CDR3aa: CASSLNRKRPFEQYF

d_gene: NA
j_gene: TRBJ1-6
v_gene: TRBV28
CDR3aa: CASSLAGSPLHF

d_gene: TRBD1
j_gene: TRBJ2-7
v_gene: TRBV5-1
CDR3aa: CASSQVQGALGEQYF

d_gene: TRBD2
j_gene: TRBJ2-3
v_gene: TRBV20-1
CDR3aa: CSAAATSGIGTDTQYF

d_gene: NA
j_gene: TRBJ2-1
v_gene: TRBV6-5
CDR3aa: CASSYMTLGAVDEQFF

d_gene: NA
j_gene: TRBJ1-5
v_gene: TRBV3-1
CDR3aa: CASSQAGIQPQHF